This T cell receptor (beta chain) derives from a study of T cell responses to AZD1222 COVID-19 vaccine. Study-wide results and limits: Regions left unmutated in variants are reportedly the target of nearly half of spike-specific TCRs. Most donors were white British, females outnumbered males, and clonal diversity was possibly underestimated. CD4 TCRs covered the whole spike, strongest at regions 160-218 and 743-854. It was only six AZD1222 recipients who were seropositive at baseline.

After removal of 8 bases from V and 1 base from J, the junction contained 3 bases not matched to a gene. The CDR3 consists of 14 residues. Germline-derived CDR1 and CDR2 are WSHSY and SAAADI. A remark on this clone: Its antigen is still unknown.

TCRdb keeps only in-frame clones here, not all; method: immunoSEQ multiplex PCR. This sample carries 140,000 to 150,000 clones, about 91% of them seen once, and the ten largest clones take 1.4%. The material was peripheral blood, obtained on day 0 of AZD1222 vaccination. The sequence was obtained from an adult in good health. This sequence joins TRBV10-2 and TRBJ2-2; 8 bases are a match to TRBD1. The CDR3 loop reads CASAGGWNTGELFF. DNA of the CDR3: TGCGCCAGCGCAGGGGGCTGGAACACCGGGGAGCTGTTTTTT.